These 29 T cell receptor beta chains were sequenced from one sample in a study of tumor-infiltrating lymphocytes in primary liver carcinoma. Scientists recovered RNA and DNA together from around 20-30 mg of unsorted bulk tissue. From about 0.5 ug of total RNA, TCR beta-specific cDNA was reverse-transcribed using a constant-region primer. Three rounds of nested multiplex PCR with slightly modified ARM-PCR produced TCR beta libraries. Researchers ran the first two PCR rounds for ten to eleven cycles each with TRBV1-TRBV30 forward primers and a C-beta reverse primer. TCRdb reprocessed the multiplex PCR reads via MiXCR and lists one record per CDR3 protein. The data show 50,000 to 60,000 distinct CDR3 sequences, over 65% seen once. The sample taken for sequencing was liver tumor tissue from sampling region 5. Subset: tumor region T5, tumor centre. These TCRs come from a man aged 35 to 55 with primary liver carcinoma and hepatitis B virus infection.

This chain uses TRBV6-1 with TRBJ2-7; 9 nucleotides align to TRBD1. The ends lost 7 bases at V and 11 bases at J; junction bases unmatched: 21. There are 16 residues in the CDR3. Germline values: CDR1 MNHNS, CDR2 SASEGT. The CDR3 region is CASTTRSGQGSYEKYF. The CDR3 bases are TGTGCCAGCACCACACGGTCGGGACAGGGCTCCTATGAGAAGTACTTC.

This clonotype was counted many times. This sequence joins TRBV25-1 and TRBJ2-7, with 13 nucleotides matching TRBD2. The germline CDR1 and CDR2 sequences are MGHDK and SYGVNS. The CDR3 spans 17 residues. Unmatched junction bases numbered 8, after V lost 5 bases and J lost 1 base. This CDR3 reads CASSRKGLAGVSYEQYF. CDR3 nucleotide sequence: TGTGCCAGCAGTCGTAAAGGACTAGCGGGAGTTTCCTACGAGCAGTACTTC.

In the case of this clonotype: This sequence may be a read error, since a much larger clone differs from it by one base. The CDR3 loop is CASSSLETLNEQFF. The DNA for the CDR3 is TGTGCCAGTAGTTCCCTTGAAACTCTCAATGAGCAGTTCTTC. V and J are TRBV19 and TRBJ2-1; no firm D call. Trimming removed 5 bases from V and 6 bases from J, with 14 bases in between. The length of the CDR3 is 14 residues. Germline CDR1 is LNHDA and CDR2 is SQIVND (reference sequence).

The J gene is TRBJ1-4, the V gene TRBV11-2; 9 nucleotides line up with TRBD1. V lost 7 bases to trimming and J lost 8 bases; unmatched junction nucleotides: 11. CDR1 and CDR2 from the germline V gene are SGHAT and FQNNGV. The CDR3 length is 15 residues. The DNA for the CDR3 is TGTGCCAGCAACCCCGGGACAGGGCTAAACGAAAAACTGTTTTTT. This gives the protein CASNPGTGLNEKLFF.

Of note for this clonotype: Sequence at one end of the junction differs from germline and may be a read error. CDR3 nucleotides: TGTACCAGCAGCCAACGACAGAAATATGAGCAGTTCTTC. Its protein is CTSSQRQKYEQFF. The chain is built from TRBV5-6 and TRBJ2-1, with a weak D call TRBD1 (5 bases). The CDR3 runs to 13 residues. Germline V CDR1 and CDR2: SGHDT, YYEEEE.

Turning to this clonotype: One junction end does not reproduce the germline sequence, and a read error may be involved. This chain joins TRBV29-1 and TRBJ1-1; D is unclear. The germline V gene has CDR1 SQVTM and CDR2 ANQGSEA. The CDR3 is 15 amino acids. DNA for the CDR3: TGCAGCGTTGAAGGAGGAGACACAGTGAACACTGAAGCTTCCTTT. This encodes CSVEGGDTVNTEASF. The full variable domain, its missing parts supplied by reference TRBV29-1 and TRBJ1-1, is SAVISQKPSRDICQRGTSLTIQCQVDSQVTMMFWYRQQPGQSLTLIATANQGSEATYESGFVIDKFPISRPNLTFSTLTVSNMSPEDSSIYLCSVEGGDTVNTEASFGQGTRLTVV.

A remark on this clonotype: Relative to the germline gene, one junction end is altered; a read error may explain this. This chain joins TRBV14 and TRBJ1-2; TRBD1 agrees at 10 bases. Germline CDR1 SGHDN, CDR2 FVKESK. CDR3 length equals 16 residues. The CDR3 coding sequence is TGTGCCAGCAGCCAACCGGGACAGGGGATGCGGTATGGTTACACCTTC. Protein product: CASSQPGQGMRYGYTF.

To note about this clonotype: At one end, the junction sequence differs from germline, possibly due to a read error. J is TRBJ1-5 and V is TRBV7-9; D is possibly TRBD1 (6 bases). CDR3 length: 15 residues. Per the germline V gene, CDR1 is SEHNR and CDR2 is FQNEAQ (reference sequence). CDR3 amino acids: CASSSSGVNNQPQHF. The CDR3 coding sequence is TGTGCCAGCAGCTCCTCAGGGGTTAACAATCAGCCCCAACATTTT.

A word on this clonotype: A much more abundant neighbour one base away suggests this may be a read error. This chain links TRBV11-2 with TRBJ1-1; D might be TRBD1 (5 bases). CDR3 length: 12 residues. Germline CDR1 reads SGHAT; CDR2 reads FQNNGV. V was clipped by 8 bases and J by 14 bases, with 21 bases between them. CDR3 sequence: CASGQDGLKGFF. The CDR3 nucleotides read TGTGCCAGCGGCCAGGACGGACTGAAGGGGTTCTTT.

Turning to this clonotype: The junction and the germline gene differ at one end; a read error may be behind it. The chain carries TRBV12-3 or TRBV12-4 and TRBJ2-1, with D possibly matching TRBD2 (5 bases). The CDR3 runs 16 residues. For the CDR3, the DNA is TGTGTCAGCAGTGGGCCCCAGCGGACCCCTCTGGATGAGCAGTTCTTC. As protein: CVSSGPQRTPLDEQFF.

This clonotype was counted a single time. V usage is TRBV24-1 and J usage is TRBJ2-1, with TRBD1 as a possible D gene (5 bases). The germline gives CDR1 KGHDR, CDR2 SFDVKD. This CDR3 is built from 14 residues. The V end was cut by 3 bases, the J end by 7 bases, with 12 bases between. This CDR3 reads CATSDGQGRNEQFF. The CDR3 bases are TGTGCCACCAGTGATGGGCAGGGTAGGAATGAGCAGTTCTTC.

The CDR3 loop is CSFGLAGGFYNEQYF. DNA of the CDR3: TGCAGCTTTGGACTAGCGGGGGGGTTCTACAATGAGCAGTACTTC. This chain connects TRBV29-1 to TRBJ2-1, with 15 bases lining up with TRBD2. TRBJ2-7 explains the end of the DNA better; the J call may be wrong. CDR1 is SQVTM and CDR2 is ANQGSEA in the germline V gene. This CDR3 spans 15 amino acids.

In regard to this clonotype: A read error is possible here, since a much larger clone lies one base away. The chain links TRBV7-9 to TRBJ2-2; 10 positions agree with TRBD2. CDR3 size: 16 residues. CDR1 SEHNR and CDR2 FQNEAQ come from the germline V gene (reference sequence). CDR3 residues: CSSSFDSGRGTGELFF. Here the CDR3 DNA reads TGTTCCAGCAGCTTCGACAGCGGGAGGGGGACCGGGGAGCTGTTTTTT.

Comment on this clonotype: Relative to the germline gene, one junction end is altered; a read error may explain this. The chain couples TRBV6-1 to TRBJ2-5; TRBD1 matches at 7 bases. This CDR3 is 14 amino acids long. Looked up from germline, CDR1 is MNHNS and CDR2 is SASEGT. The CDR3 region has the DNA TGTGCCAGCAGGGGTCCCTACAGGGGTGAGACCCAATACTTC. Its translation: CASRGPYRGETQYF.

The V gene is TRBV6-2 or TRBV6-3, the J gene TRBJ2-6; D remains ambiguous. Germline V gene lookup returns CDR1 MNHEY and CDR2 SVGEGT. The V and J ends lost 10 bases and 6 bases respectively, with 19 bases between them. The CDR3 spans 15 residues. The CDR3 loop reads CAIPEHGPLANVLTF. CDR3 nucleotide sequence: TGTGCCATCCCCGAACACGGACCTCTGGCCAACGTCCTGACTTTC.

This clonotype appeared a few times. A single base separates this from a much larger clone, so it may be a read error. The gene calls are TRBV28 and TRBJ2-7, with a weak D call TRBD1 (6 bases). There are 12 residues in the CDR3. The germline V gene encodes CDR1 MDHEN and CDR2 SYDVKM. The CDR3: CASSPGQLMQCF. CDR3 bases: TGTGCCAGCAGTCCCGGACAGTTAATGCAGTGCTTC.

This clonotype was seen a few times. This may be a read error, as it is one base from a much larger clone. This chain joins TRBV28 and TRBJ2-1; no clear D gene. Trimming removed 6 bases at V and 9 bases at J, with 12 bases between. Germline CDR1 reads MDHEN; CDR2 reads SYDVKM. The CDR3 extends over 12 amino acids. CDR3 bases: TGTGCCAGCAGCTGGGCCAACAGTGAGCAGTTCTTC. This translates into CASSWANSEQFF. Based on the CDR3 plus reference TRBV28 and TRBJ2-1, the full variable domain is DVKVTQSSRYLVKRTGEKVFLECVQDMDHENMFWYRQDPGLGLRLIYFSYDVKMKEKGDIPEGYSVSREKKERFSLILESASTNQTSMYLCASSWANSEQFFGPGTRLTVL.

This clonotype was detected many times. Just one base apart from a much larger clone, this may be a read error. The CDR3 loop reads CASSRGQGGERLFF. In DNA, the CDR3 is TGCGCCAGCAGCCGCGGACAGGGGGGAGAAAGACTGTTTTTT. This rearrangement joins TRBV4-3 to TRBJ1-4, with 10 positions matching TRBD1. The CDR3 is 14 residues long. In germline, CDR1 is LGHNA, CDR2 YSLEER.

Concerning this clonotype itself: Just one base apart from a much larger clone, this may be a read error. No conserved phenylalanine or tryptophan is present at the end of the CDR3, so a read error is the likely explanation. V is TRBV5-1 and J is TRBJ2-3; 9 bases match TRBD1. Germline-derived CDR1 and CDR2 are SGHRS and YFSETQ. The CDR3 extends over 14 amino acids. V shed 5 bases, J shed 5 bases, and the junction held 6 bases outside the gene matches. CDR3 DNA: TGCGCCAGCAGACAGGGGGCACAAGAAGATACGCAGTATTCT. Amino acids: CASRQGAQEDTQYS.

This clonotype was found once. The junction does not match germline at one end; this may be a read error. The J gene is TRBJ1-4, the V gene TRBV12-3 or TRBV12-4; D not resolved. The CDR3 covers 15 residues. CDR3: CASSLWRALGEKLFF. In DNA, the CDR3 is TGTGCTAGCAGTTTATGGAGGGCGCTGGGGGAAAAACTGTTTTTT.

Regarding this clonotype: Compared with germline, one end of the junction differs, possibly owing to a read error. The chain combines TRBV6-5 with TRBJ2-7; no firm D call. Looked up from germline, CDR1 is MNHEY and CDR2 is SVGAGI. This CDR3 has 11 residues. The CDR3 here is CVSSSGCEQYF. Here the CDR3 DNA reads TGTGTCAGCAGTTCGGGTTGCGAGCAGTACTTC.

The V call is TRBV12-3 or TRBV12-4, the J call TRBJ2-5; D gene uncertain. This CDR3 is built from 13 residues. V lost 10 bases and J lost 4, with 16 bases in between. CDR3: CAIRSGSPETQYF. The CDR3 coding sequence is TGTGCCATCAGATCAGGTTCCCCAGAGACCCAGTACTTC.

For this clonotype: A much larger clone lies one base from this, so it may be a read error. The chain joins TRBV25-1 to TRBJ1-5, with 9 bases aligning to TRBD1. CDR1 MGHDK and CDR2 SYGVNS come from the germline V gene. CDR3 size: 18 residues. Trimming at V came to 7 bases and at J to 2 bases, leaving 15 bases not matched to a gene. The CDR3 protein is CASTTGTGLPLGNQPQHF. The CDR3 bases are TGTGCCAGCACCACCGGGACAGGGCTCCCTTTGGGCAATCAGCCCCAGCATTTT.

Of note for this clonotype: This CDR3 is missing its conserved last phenylalanine or tryptophan, likely due to a read error. This chain's CDR3 is CSAMTSGTSTPYEQYL. The CDR3 nucleotides read TGCAGCGCCATGACATCTGGGACAAGCACTCCCTACGAGCAGTACCTC. The chain joins TRBV29-1 to TRBJ2-7, with D possibly matching TRBD1 (6 bases). Germline assignment: CDR1 SQVTM and CDR2 ANQGSEA. The CDR3 is 16 amino acids. Trimming removed 7 bases at V and 2 bases at J, with 24 bases between.

This clonotype was found once. Relative to the germline gene, one junction end is altered; a read error may explain this. This rearrangement joins TRBV10-3 to TRBJ1-5; D is undetermined. CDR3 length equals 14 residues. The germline gives CDR1 ENHRY, CDR2 SYGVKD. The CDR3 here is CTISDLGANQPQHF. CDR3 DNA: TGTACCATCAGTGATCTGGGAGCGAATCAGCCCCAGCATTTT.

Remarks on this clonotype: An end of the junction does not agree with germline; a read error may underlie this. The V and J genes are TRBV5-5 and TRBJ1-2; perhaps TRBD1 as D (6 bases). Looked up from germline, CDR1 is SGHKS and CDR2 is YYEKEE (reference sequence). The CDR3 is 15 residues long. The DNA of the CDR3 is TGTGTCAGCAGCTTGTGCAGGACAGCTAACTATGGCTACACCTTC. Translation: CVSSLCRTANYGYTF.

J is TRBJ1-1 and V is TRBV11-3; no clear D. Germline CDR1 is SGHNT and CDR2 is YENEEA. Trimming pared 9 bases from V and 2 bases from J, leaving 13 bases between. CDR3 length: 13 amino acids. The CDR3 DNA reads TGTGCCAGTAACTTAGTAGTTAACACTGAAGCTTTCTTT. This encodes CASNLVVNTEAFF.

The chain joins TRBV6-1 to TRBJ2-1, with D possibly TRBD2 on 7 matching bases. Trimming shortened V by 11 bases and J by 8 bases, and 28 bases separated the two germline ends. In germline, CDR1 is MNHNS, CDR2 SASEGT. This CDR3 is 16 amino acids long. CDR3 bases: TGTGCCTGCATACTCAATTGGGGGGGGCCCGGGGATGAGCAGTTCTTC. As protein: CACILNWGGPGDEQFF.

With regard to this clonotype: This may be a read error, as it is one base from a much larger clone. The V gene is TRBV20-1, the J gene TRBJ2-5, with no clear D. CDR3 size: 9 residues. V was shortened by 6 bases and J by 5 bases, with 4 bases between the two germline ends. CDR1 and CDR2 from the germline V gene are DFQATT and SNEGSKA (reference sequence). DNA for the CDR3: TGCAGTGCACTGGAGACCCAGTACTTC. Protein: CSALETQYF.